Detailed here is one T cell receptor beta chain. The antigen is unknown. This sample is part of a study of T cells in Graves' hyperthyroidism and ophthalmopathy. Regarding the study as a whole: For ophthalmopathy, model prediction preceded onset by a median approximately 6 months.

Disease duration under 2 months; hyperthyroidism patients were aged 18 to 65. Diagnostic assessment was based on clinical symptoms, serum thyroxine and TRAb, thyroid ultrasound and orbital computed tomography. Fresh peripheral blood, roughly 9.3 ml, was the source of the PBMCs. Regions amplified from RNA transcripts were the TCR beta CDR3 regions. With the HTBI primer set, the TCR CDR3 went through a first round of RT-PCR. Using its own MiXCR run on the multiplex PCR reads, TCRdb lists one record per CDR3 protein. This table holds 100,000 to 140,000 distinct CDR3 sequences, 16% found once. This TCR came from a woman between 45 and 65 years old with Graves' hyperthyroidism. The sample taken for sequencing was blood.

The CDR3 reads CASSPARQTPNYGYTF. CDR3 in DNA: TGTGCCAGCTCACCCGCAAGACAGACTCCTAACTATGGCTACACCTTC. The chain combines TRBV18 with TRBJ1-2, with TRBD1 as a possible D gene (5 bases). With 3 bases removed from V and 0 bases from J, the gap between germline ends came to 14 bases. This CDR3 has 16 residues. The germline V gene has CDR1 KGHSH and CDR2 LQKENI.